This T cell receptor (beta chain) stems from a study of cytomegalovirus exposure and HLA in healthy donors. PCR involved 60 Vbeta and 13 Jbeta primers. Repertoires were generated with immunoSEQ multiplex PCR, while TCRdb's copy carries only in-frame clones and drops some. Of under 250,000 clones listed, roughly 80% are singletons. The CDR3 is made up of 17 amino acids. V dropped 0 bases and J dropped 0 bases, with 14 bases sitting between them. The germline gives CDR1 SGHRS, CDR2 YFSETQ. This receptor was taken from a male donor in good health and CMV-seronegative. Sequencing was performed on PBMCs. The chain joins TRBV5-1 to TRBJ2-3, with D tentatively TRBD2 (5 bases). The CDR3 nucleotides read TGCGCCAGCAGCTTGGTGGCCGGGAAAATCAGCACAGATACGCAGTATTTT. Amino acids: CASSLVAGKISTDTQYF. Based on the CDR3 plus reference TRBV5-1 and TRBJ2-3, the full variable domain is KAGVTQTPRYLIKTRGQQVTLSCSPISGHRSVSWYQQTPGQGLQFLFEYFSETQRNKGNFPGRFSGRQFSNSRSEMNVSTLELGDSALYLCASSLVAGKISTDTQYFGPGTRLTVL.